This passage covers 22 T cell receptor beta chains from one sample sequenced in a study of blood T cells in healthy people across ages. Combining a sample-barcoded 5' primer with a J-beta primer mix, a second PCR ran for roughly 6 to 12 cycles. In TCRdb, the 5' RACE reads were re-called with MiXCR into one record per CDR3 protein. In the table there are around 500,000 distinct CDR3 sequences, 45% to 55% of which are singletons. The sequenced sample consisted of blood. The receptor source for this set is a man older than 75 in good health.

The gene calls are TRBV7-9 and TRBJ2-7; TRBD1 might be the D (6 bases). In germline, CDR1 is SEHNR, CDR2 FQNEAQ (reference sequence). The length of the CDR3 is 13 residues. V was clipped by 5 bases and J by 6 bases, with 14 bases between them. The CDR3 protein is CASSLRQGREQYF. The CDR3 DNA reads TGTGCCAGCAGCCTTCGGCAGGGGCGCGAGCAGTACTTC. Together with reference TRBV7-9 and TRBJ2-7, the CDR3 gives the full variable domain: DTGVSQNPRHKITKRGQNVTFRCDPISEHNRLYWYRQTLGQGPEFLTYFQNEAQLEKSRLLSDRFSAERPKGSFSTLEIQRTEQGDSAMYLCASSLRQGREQYFGPGTRLTVT.

In this sample, this clonotype turned up many times. The chain links TRBV20-1 to TRBJ2-1; 12 bases are a match to TRBD2. The CDR3 has 14 amino acids. After removal of 6 bases from V and 3 bases from J, the junction contained 3 bases not matched to a gene. Germline CDR1 DFQATT, CDR2 SNEGSKA (reference sequence). The CDR3 sequence: CSARLAGDYNEQFF. The DNA of the CDR3 is TGCAGTGCGAGACTAGCGGGGGACTACAATGAGCAGTTCTTC.

The chain uses TRBV12-3 or TRBV12-4 and TRBJ1-4; TRBD1 might be the D (6 bases). V lost 4 bases, J lost 3 bases, and 12 bases lay in between. The CDR3 consists of 15 residues. CDR3 residues: CASSSRTDPNEKLFF. As DNA, the CDR3 is TGTGCCAGCAGTTCAAGGACAGACCCTAATGAAAAACTGTTTTTT.

The V gene is TRBV5-1, the J gene TRBJ2-3, with a possible D match to TRBD1 (6 bases). Looked up from germline, CDR1 is SGHRS and CDR2 is YFSETQ. This CDR3 comprises 15 residues. Trimming removed 0 bases from V and 5 bases from J, with 13 bases in between. CDR3 coding DNA: TGCGCCAGCAGCTTGGAGGGCAGGGGTGTAGATACGCAGTATTTT. Its translation: CASSLEGRGVDTQYF.

This clonotype was seen only a few times. The chain joins TRBV20-1 to TRBJ1-6, with D tentatively TRBD1 (6 bases). Between the trimmed V and J ends, which lost 5 bases and 7 bases, there was a span of 9 bases. The V gene's germline CDR1 is DFQATT and CDR2 SNEGSKA (reference sequence). This CDR3 contains 12 residues. The CDR3, as DNA: TGCAGTGCTTCGACAGGCAATTCACCCCTCCACTTT. It encodes CSASTGNSPLHF.

This clonotype was found a few times. The V call is TRBV5-1, the J call TRBJ2-1, with D possibly TRBD1 on 5 matching bases. Germline V gives CDR1 SGHRS, CDR2 YFSETQ. V lost 2 bases and J lost 9, with 12 bases in between. The CDR3 consists of 13 residues. CDR3 sequence (DNA): TGCGCCAGCAGCTTCGGCAGGGTAGGTGAGCAGTTCTTC. It translates to CASSFGRVGEQFF.

This clonotype showed up just a few times. The V gene is TRBV7-2, the J gene TRBJ1-4; 9 bases align to TRBD1. The CDR3 consists of 15 residues. J was trimmed by 5 bases and V by 1 base; bases with no gene match: 2. The germline V gene encodes CDR1 SGHTA and CDR2 FQGNSA. DNA for the CDR3: TGTGCCAGCAGCTTAGGGGGACAGGGCAATGAAAAACTGTTTTTT. Translated, it gives CASSLGGQGNEKLFF.

This clonotype was seen only a few times. The chain uses TRBV13 and TRBJ1-5; possibly TRBD1 for D (6 bases). This CDR3 has 15 residues. Trimming took 2 bases from V and 6 from J, leaving 14 bases between them. The germline V gene encodes CDR1 PRHDT and CDR2 FYEKMQ (reference sequence). The CDR3 sequence is CASSLSRGLGQPQHF. CDR3 nucleotides: TGTGCCAGCAGCTTAAGCAGGGGTTTAGGTCAGCCCCAGCATTTT.

In its sample, this clonotype was seen a few times. The chain couples TRBV20-1 to TRBJ2-5; tentative D call: TRBD1 (6 bases). Gene TRBJ2-7 matches the end of the DNA better, so the J call may be wrong. The CDR3 is 11 amino acids. CDR1 is DFQATT and CDR2 is SNEGSKA in the germline V gene (reference sequence). The CDR3 bases are TGCAGTGCGACGGGACAACCCGAGCAGTACTTC. Protein: CSATGQPEQYF.

V and J are TRBV5-6 and TRBJ2-1, with 7 positions matching TRBD2. This CDR3 is 14 amino acids long. The V gene end was trimmed by 4 bases and the J gene end by 4 bases; junction bases not matched to a gene: 5. Per the germline V gene, CDR1 is SGHDT and CDR2 is YYEEEE. The CDR3 region has the DNA TGTGCCAGCAGCGCCGGACTAGGTTACAATGAGCAGTTCTTC. Translation gives CASSAGLGYNEQFF.

The chain combines TRBV6-2 or TRBV6-3 with TRBJ1-1, with D uncertain. CDR1 and CDR2 (germline): MNHEY, SVGEGT. The CDR3 runs to 13 residues. The V end lost 8 bases, the J end lost 6 bases, and 16 bases lay between the germline ends. This chain's CDR3 is CASLDRPWAEAFF. The CDR3 DNA reads TGTGCCAGCCTAGACCGCCCTTGGGCTGAAGCTTTCTTT.

On this clonotype itself: A read error may account for a junction end that differs from germline. The chain combines TRBV6-5 with TRBJ2-3, with D perhaps matching TRBD1 (6 bases). The germline gives CDR1 MNHEY, CDR2 SVGAGI. The CDR3 totals 12 residues. This CDR3 is CASRDKRDTQYF. The CDR3 nucleotides are TGTGCTAGCAGGGACAAACGAGATACGCAGTATTTT.

The CDR3 region has the DNA TGCAGTGCTAGGATACCCTTAGCGGGGGGAGGGAGGACCAACGTCCTGACTTTC. It encodes CSARIPLAGGGRTNVLTF. The chain couples TRBV20-1 to TRBJ2-6, with 10 bases matching TRBD2. The length of the CDR3 is 18 residues. CDR1 DFQATT and CDR2 SNEGSKA come from the germline V gene (reference sequence). V was pared by 3 bases and J by 8 bases, with 16 bases of the junction left unmatched.

The gene calls are TRBV20-1 and TRBJ2-2, with D possibly being TRBD2 (5 bases). The CDR3 spans 16 residues. Germline CDR1 and CDR2: DFQATT and SNEGSKA (reference sequence). V was cut by 0 bases and J by 2 bases, with 13 bases left in between. The CDR3 spells CSARDNGAENTGELFF. CDR3 in DNA: TGCAGTGCTAGAGATAACGGAGCGGAAAACACCGGGGAGCTGTTTTTT.

V is TRBV6-2 or TRBV6-3 and J is TRBJ2-5; either TRBD1 or TRBD2 may supply D (6 bases each). This CDR3 is 15 amino acids long. Germline lookup yields CDR1 MNHEY and CDR2 SVGEGT. Trimming stripped 6 bases from V and 2 bases from J, with 16 bases between. CDR3 region: CASSRGQGWQETQYF. The CDR3 nucleotides are TGTGCCAGCAGCCGGGGGCAGGGATGGCAAGAGACCCAGTACTTC.

There are a few counts of this clonotype. This chain connects TRBV6-6 to TRBJ1-1; D is uncertain. This CDR3 contains 13 residues. Germline-derived CDR1 and CDR2 are MNHNY and SVGAGI (reference sequence). Trimming took off 7 bases at V and 1 base at J, with 10 bases between the two ends. DNA for the CDR3: TGTGCCAGCAAAGTTATGGAGAACACTGAAGCTTTCTTT. Translated: CASKVMENTEAFF.

This chain links TRBV28 with TRBJ2-7; unclear D gene. The J call is in doubt because the DNA end fits TRBJ2-5 better. CDR1 is MDHEN, CDR2 SYDVKM, per germline. The CDR3 has 13 residues. DNA of the CDR3: TGTGCCAGCAGTTTATCGCCCTTTGAGACCCAGTACTTC. This sequence encodes CASSLSPFETQYF.

The rearrangement joins TRBV20-1 to TRBJ2-5, with 11 bases lining up with TRBD2. Looked up from germline, CDR1 is DFQATT and CDR2 is SNEGSKA (reference sequence). J gave up 1 base and V 1 base, and 5 bases lay outside the gene matches. The CDR3 is 16 amino acids. CDR3 amino acids: CSARAGLAGIQETQYF. The CDR3 region has the DNA TGCAGTGCTAGAGCTGGACTAGCGGGCATCCAAGAGACCCAGTACTTC.

This clonotype has just a few counts. This rearrangement joins TRBV10-3 to TRBJ2-7, with no clear D. This CDR3 is built from 14 residues. The germline V gene has CDR1 ENHRY and CDR2 SYGVKD. Trimming took off 0 bases at V and 6 bases at J, with 12 bases between the two ends. The CDR3 protein is CAISESGLSGEQYF. The CDR3 DNA reads as TGTGCCATCAGTGAGTCGGGTCTGTCGGGCGAGCAGTACTTC.

The chain is built from TRBV2 and TRBJ2-6; no reliable D call. V was clipped by 6 bases and J by 0 bases, with 18 bases between them. The CDR3 extends over 18 amino acids. The germline V gene has CDR1 SNHLY and CDR2 FYNNEI. CDR3 protein: CASSIWGRANSGANVLTF. The CDR3 coding sequence is TGTGCCAGCAGCATCTGGGGAAGGGCGAACTCTGGGGCCAACGTCCTGACTTTC.

The chain has TRBV13 and TRBJ2-1; D gene ambiguous. Trimming took 3 bases from V and 5 from J, leaving 5 bases between them. The length of the CDR3 is 12 residues. Germline V CDR1 and CDR2: PRHDT, FYEKMQ (reference sequence). The CDR3 nucleotides read TGTGCCAGCAGCTTTCTCGACAATGAGCAGTTCTTC. This gives the protein CASSFLDNEQFF. The complete variable domain, with remaining parts taken from reference TRBV13 and TRBJ2-1, reads AAGVIQSPRHLIKEKRETATLKCYPIPRHDTVYWYQQGPGQDPQFLISFYEKMQSDKGSIPDRFSAQQFSDYHSELNMSSLELGDSALYFCASSFLDNEQFFGPGTRLTVL.

CDR3 coding DNA: TGTGCCAGCACGGGACGGGAGGGCCGGGGAGATACGCAGTATTTT. Protein: CASTGREGRGDTQYF. The chain combines TRBV28 with TRBJ2-3; 8 nucleotides agree with TRBD2. CDR1 MDHEN and CDR2 SYDVKM come from the germline V gene. This CDR3 is built from 15 residues. The junction had 11 bases not matched to a gene; V was cut back by 7 bases and J by 5 bases.